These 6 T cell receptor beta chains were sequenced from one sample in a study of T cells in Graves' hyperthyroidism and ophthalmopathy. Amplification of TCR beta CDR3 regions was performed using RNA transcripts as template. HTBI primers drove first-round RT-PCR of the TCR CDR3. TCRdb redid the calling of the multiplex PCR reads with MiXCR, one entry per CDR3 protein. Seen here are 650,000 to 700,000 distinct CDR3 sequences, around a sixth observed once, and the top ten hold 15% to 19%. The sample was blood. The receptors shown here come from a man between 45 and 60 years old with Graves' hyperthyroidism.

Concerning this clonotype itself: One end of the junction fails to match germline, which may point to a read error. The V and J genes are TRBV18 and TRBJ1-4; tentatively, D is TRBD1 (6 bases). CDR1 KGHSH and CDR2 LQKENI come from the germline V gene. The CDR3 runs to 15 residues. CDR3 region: CARSPVAGTKEKLFF. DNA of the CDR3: TGTGCCCGCTCCCCGGTCGCAGGGACAAAGGAAAAACTGTTTTTT.

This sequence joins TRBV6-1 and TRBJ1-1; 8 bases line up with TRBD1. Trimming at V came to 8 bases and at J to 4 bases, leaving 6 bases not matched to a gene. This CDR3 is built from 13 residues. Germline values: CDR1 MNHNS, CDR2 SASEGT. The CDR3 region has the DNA TGTGCCAGCCGAACCACAGGGGGCACTGAAGCTTTCTTT. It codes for CASRTTGGTEAFF.

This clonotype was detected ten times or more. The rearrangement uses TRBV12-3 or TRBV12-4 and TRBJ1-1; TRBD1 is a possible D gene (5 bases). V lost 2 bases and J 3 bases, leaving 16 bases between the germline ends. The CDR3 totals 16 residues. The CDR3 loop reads CASSLNGAVGYTEAFF. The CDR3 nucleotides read TGTGCCAGCAGTTTAAACGGGGCCGTGGGGTACACTGAAGCTTTCTTT.

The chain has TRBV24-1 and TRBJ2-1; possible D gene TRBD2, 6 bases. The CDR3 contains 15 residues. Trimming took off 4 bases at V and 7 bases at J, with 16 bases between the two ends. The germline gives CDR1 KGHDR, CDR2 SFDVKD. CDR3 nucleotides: TGTGCCACCAGTGAGGAGGGAGGTTTAGGGAATGAGCAGTTCTTC. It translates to CATSEEGGLGNEQFF.

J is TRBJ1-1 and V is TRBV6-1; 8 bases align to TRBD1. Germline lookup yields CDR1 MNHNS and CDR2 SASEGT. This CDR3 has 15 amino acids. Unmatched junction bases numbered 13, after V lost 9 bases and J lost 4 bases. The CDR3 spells CASHESRGRITEAFF. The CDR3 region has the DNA TGTGCCAGTCACGAAAGCAGGGGGCGAATCACTGAAGCTTTCTTT.

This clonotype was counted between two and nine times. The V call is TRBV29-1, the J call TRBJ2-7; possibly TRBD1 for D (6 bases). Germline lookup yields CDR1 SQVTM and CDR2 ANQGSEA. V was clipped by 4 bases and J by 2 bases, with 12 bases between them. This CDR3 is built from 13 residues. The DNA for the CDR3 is TGCAGCGTTGCCGACAGGAAAACCTACGAGCAGTACTTC. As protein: CSVADRKTYEQYF.